This entry is about one T cell receptor beta chain. Its antigen remains unknown. It was with 60 Vbeta and 13 Jbeta primers that the PCR ran. Clones were read by immunoSEQ multiplex PCR, and TCRdb kept only the in-frame ones, dropping some. The sample records under 150,000 clones, roughly two thirds being singletons. The data were obtained in a study of cytomegalovirus exposure and HLA in healthy donors. General study points: CMV serostatus was the sole immune exposure data available.

J gave up 5 bases and V 5 bases, and 8 bases lay outside the gene matches. This CDR3 has 15 amino acids. Germline loops: CDR1 SGHTA, CDR2 FQGNSA. Sequences were obtained from PBMCs. The V call is TRBV7-2, the J call TRBJ2-4; 8 nucleotides line up with TRBD2. This receptor was obtained from a woman aged 40 to 50 in good health and CMV-seronegative. The CDR3 DNA reads as TGTGCCAGCAGCCCTATCGGGGGGGCACAAAACATTCAGTACTTC. Amino acids: CASSPIGGAQNIQYF.